This T cell receptor (beta chain) emerged from a study of blood T cell repertoires in COVID-19. The overall study: The United States, Italy and Spain were the sources of the acute and convalescent COVID-19 samples. Nucleic acid was either cDNA or gDNA, and it came from T cells, B-cell-depleted T cells, or PBMCs.

In the original analysis: How many nucleated cells were present was estimated from reference gene primer amplification. Assay: immunoSEQ multiplex PCR; the TCRdb copy retains only in-frame clones and omits some. That table supplies the V and J calls and clone size; D and trimming were determined from the DNA. The sample includes some 170,000 clones, 80% to 90% of them seen just once. From germline, CDR1 is DFQATT and CDR2 SNEGSKA (reference sequence). Trimming removed 7 bases at V and 6 bases at J, with 10 bases between. CDR3 size: 11 residues. This sequence was found in a woman aged 45-60 years with acute or convalescent COVID-19. The V and J genes are TRBV20-1 and TRBJ2-1, with D maybe TRBD2 (5 bases). The sequenced sample was peripheral blood. The CDR3 region is CSVPSSNEQFF. The CDR3 DNA reads TGCAGTGTCCCTAGCTCCAATGAGCAGTTCTTC.